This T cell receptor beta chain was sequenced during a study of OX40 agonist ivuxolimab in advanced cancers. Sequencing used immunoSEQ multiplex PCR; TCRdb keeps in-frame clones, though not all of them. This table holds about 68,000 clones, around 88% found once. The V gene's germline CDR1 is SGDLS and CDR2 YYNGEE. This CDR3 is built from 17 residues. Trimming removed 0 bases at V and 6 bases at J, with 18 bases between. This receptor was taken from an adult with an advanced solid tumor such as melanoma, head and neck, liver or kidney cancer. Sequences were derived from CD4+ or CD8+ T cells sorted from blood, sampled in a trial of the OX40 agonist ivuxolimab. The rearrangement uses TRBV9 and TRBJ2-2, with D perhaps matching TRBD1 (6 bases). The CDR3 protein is CASSVGGGKASSGELFF. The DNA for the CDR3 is TGTGCCAGCAGCGTAGGAGGGGGAAAGGCCTCTTCCGGGGAGCTGTTTTTT. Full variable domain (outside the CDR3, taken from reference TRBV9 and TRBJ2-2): DSGVTQTPKHLITATGQRVTLRCSPRSGDLSVYWYQQSLDQGLQFLIQYYNGEERAKGNILERFSAQQFPDLHSELNLSSLELGDSALYFCASSVGGGKASSGELFFGEGSRLTVL.